This is a list of T cell receptor beta chains from one sample in a study of Graves' ophthalmopathy and Graves' hyperthyroidism. Each CDR3 protein gets one entry after TCRdb re-called the multiplex PCR reads with MiXCR. The sample holds about 1.2 million distinct CDR3 sequences, around a third seen once. The sequenced sample consisted of peripheral blood or thyroid tissue (not recorded which). Receptor source: an adult man with Graves' hyperthyroidism. The CDR3 runs from the conserved cysteine through the conserved F or W. Fields, in order: V gene, D gene, J gene, clone size, CDR3 DNA, CDR3 protein. The D gene is left open where the match is weak. Some rows mark clone size as missing; the rest say once, few, many or name a class of expanded clone.

v_call: TRBV9
d_call: .
j_call: TRBJ2-2
clone_size: many
cdr3_nt: TGTGCCAGCAGCGTAGATCTTTCGGGTCAGTTCACCGGGGAGCTGTTTTTT
cdr3_aa: CASSVDLSGQFTGELFF

v_call: TRBV7-3
d_call: TRBD2
j_call: TRBJ2-5
clone_size: many
cdr3_nt: TGTGCCAGCAGCTTAACAGCGGGATGGAAAGAGACCCAGTACTTC
cdr3_aa: CASSLTAGWKETQYF

v_call: TRBV7-9
d_call: .
j_call: TRBJ2-7
clone_size: many
cdr3_nt: TGTGCCAGCAGCTTACCCCGGGGGTCCGAGCAGTACTTC
cdr3_aa: CASSLPRGSEQYF

v_call: TRBV7-9
d_call: TRBD1
j_call: TRBJ2-7
clone_size: few
cdr3_nt: TGTGCCAGCAGTAGAGGGACAGCCGGGGTCGAGCAGTACTTC
cdr3_aa: CASSRGTAGVEQYF

v_call: TRBV7-2
d_call: TRBD2
j_call: TRBJ2-7
clone_size: many
cdr3_nt: TGTGCCAGCAGCTTGGGACTAGCGGGAGCGCGCTACGAGCAGTACTTC
cdr3_aa: CASSLGLAGARYEQYF

v_call: TRBV20-1
d_call: .
j_call: TRBJ2-5
clone_size: many
cdr3_nt: TGCAGTGCTAGAGTGGAAGCTTCGGGAAAAGAGACCCAGTACTTC
cdr3_aa: CSARVEASGKETQYF

v_call: TRBV29-1
d_call: .
j_call: TRBJ1-2
clone_size: once
cdr3_nt: TGCAGCCAGGATTCGGGGGGGACGGCTATGATCTATGGCTACACCTTC
cdr3_aa: CSQDSGGTAMIYGYTF

v_call: TRBV7-2
d_call: TRBD1
j_call: TRBJ2-7
clone_size: .
cdr3_nt: TGTGCCAGCAGCCAAAAGAGGACAGGGGCCGAGCAGTACTTC
cdr3_aa: CASSQKRTGAEQYF

v_call: TRBV20-1
d_call: TRBD2
j_call: TRBJ2-5
clone_size: .
cdr3_nt: TGCAGTGCTAACGCTGGGACTAGCGGGGGGGCCGGCGAGGCCCAGTACTTC
cdr3_aa: CSANAGTSGGAGEAQYF

v_call: TRBV20-1
d_call: .
j_call: TRBJ1-1
clone_size: many
cdr3_nt: TGCAGTGCTAGTGGGCGTCCCATTCTCGACACTGAAGCTTTCTTT
cdr3_aa: CSASGRPILDTEAFF

v_call: TRBV9
d_call: .
j_call: TRBJ2-5
clone_size: few
cdr3_nt: TGTGCCAGCAGCACAGACGGGGCCATGGGGTCCAAAGAGACCCAGTACTTC
cdr3_aa: CASSTDGAMGSKETQYF

v_call: TRBV9
d_call: TRBD2
j_call: TRBJ2-5
clone_size: many
cdr3_nt: TGTGCCAGCAGCGTAGGAGTGTTGACTAGCGGGAAAGAGACCCAGTACTTC
cdr3_aa: CASSVGVLTSGKETQYF

v_call: TRBV29-1
d_call: .
j_call: TRBJ1-1
clone_size: many
cdr3_nt: TGCAGCGTTGTCTCCGGGACATTATACACTGAAGCTTTCTTT
cdr3_aa: CSVVSGTLYTEAFF

v_call: TRBV6-6
d_call: .
j_call: TRBJ1-5
clone_size: few
cdr3_nt: TGTGCCAGCAGTAGGGACACCAATTCTAATCAGCCCCAGCATTTT
cdr3_aa: CASSRDTNSNQPQHF

v_call: TRBV5-1
d_call: TRBD1
j_call: TRBJ2-2
clone_size: many
cdr3_nt: TGCGCCAGCAAGACAGGGGGTAACCAGGGTGTCGGGGAGCTGTTTTTT
cdr3_aa: CASKTGGNQGVGELFF

v_call: TRBV5-5
d_call: TRBD1
j_call: TRBJ1-2
clone_size: once
cdr3_nt: TGTGCCAGCAGCTCACCACCGGGACAGGCCCACACCACCTTC
cdr3_aa: CASSSPPGQAHTTF

v_call: TRBV10-2
d_call: .
j_call: TRBJ2-7
clone_size: many
cdr3_nt: TGCGCCAGCAGTGACGAGGGGGTCTTTTACGAGCAGTACTTC
cdr3_aa: CASSDEGVFYEQYF

v_call: TRBV10-2
d_call: .
j_call: TRBJ1-2
clone_size: many
cdr3_nt: TGCGCCAGCCGTGGGGGCGCTGAGGGCTACACCTTC
cdr3_aa: CASRGGAEGYTF

v_call: TRBV25-1
d_call: .
j_call: TRBJ1-2
clone_size: once
cdr3_nt: .
cdr3_aa: CACSARDTGLGYTF

v_call: TRBV5-1
d_call: TRBD1
j_call: TRBJ1-1
clone_size: .
cdr3_nt: TGCGCCAGCAGCGCGGGGAGGGGACAGGGGCATGAAGCTTTCTTT
cdr3_aa: CASSAGRGQGHEAFF

v_call: TRBV20-1
d_call: .
j_call: TRBJ2-7
clone_size: many
cdr3_nt: TGCAGTGCCCCTTCCGGGGGAGGAGGAAACTACGAGCAGTACTTC
cdr3_aa: CSAPSGGGGNYEQYF

v_call: TRBV7-9
d_call: .
j_call: TRBJ1-6
clone_size: many
cdr3_nt: TGTGCCAGCAGCTCTCAGGGGATTAGTTCACCCCTCCACTTT
cdr3_aa: CASSSQGISSPLHF

v_call: TRBV29-1
d_call: TRBD1
j_call: TRBJ1-2
clone_size: .
cdr3_nt: TGCAGCGTACCGGGACAGAAAATGGATGGCTACACCTTC
cdr3_aa: CSVPGQKMDGYTF

v_call: TRBV5-6
d_call: TRBD1
j_call: TRBJ1-6
clone_size: many
cdr3_nt: TGTGCCAGCACCACTCCGGGACAGTATAATTCACCCCTCCACTTT
cdr3_aa: CASTTPGQYNSPLHF

v_call: TRBV7-2
d_call: .
j_call: TRBJ2-7
clone_size: .
cdr3_nt: TGTGCCAGCAGCCCCTACAGAGGGACCCACGAGCAGTACTTC
cdr3_aa: CASSPYRGTHEQYF

v_call: TRBV20-1
d_call: .
j_call: TRBJ1-6
clone_size: .
cdr3_nt: TGCAGTGCTCGGTTGGGGGGCGTCCGGAGCTTTTTT
cdr3_aa: CSARLGGVRSFF

v_call: TRBV15
d_call: .
j_call: TRBJ2-7
clone_size: many
cdr3_nt: TGTGCCACCAGCAGAACGACAGGACACCTCTACGAGCAGTACTTC
cdr3_aa: CATSRTTGHLYEQYF

v_call: TRBV25-1
d_call: .
j_call: TRBJ1-2
clone_size: .
cdr3_nt: TGTGCCACCAACCAGGCTCCCATTTTAACAGTAAATTTCTATGGCTACACCTTC
cdr3_aa: CATNQAPILTVNFYGYTF

v_call: TRBV2
d_call: .
j_call: TRBJ2-2
clone_size: many
cdr3_nt: TGTGCCAGCAGCCCGACTAGGAACACCGGGGAGCTGTTTTTT
cdr3_aa: CASSPTRNTGELFF

v_call: TRBV6-5
d_call: TRBD1
j_call: TRBJ1-1
clone_size: .
cdr3_nt: TGTGCCAGCAGTTACTCAGGACAGGCGGCATGGGGGGCTTTCTTT
cdr3_aa: CASSYSGQAAWGAFF

v_call: TRBV10-3
d_call: .
j_call: TRBJ2-7
clone_size: .
cdr3_nt: TGTGCCATCAGTGAGTCGACTACCGGGAGCCCCTACGAGCAGTACTTC
cdr3_aa: CAISESTTGSPYEQYF

v_call: TRBV20-1
d_call: .
j_call: TRBJ2-7
clone_size: few
cdr3_nt: TGCAGTGCTGAGCCCCAGGGGATTGGGTCCTACGAGCAGTACTTC
cdr3_aa: CSAEPQGIGSYEQYF

v_call: TRBV7-2
d_call: TRBD1
j_call: TRBJ1-5
clone_size: .
cdr3_nt: TGTGCCAGCAGCCAAGCAAGACCGGGACAGGGGGCTTATAGCAATCAGCCCCAGCATTTT
cdr3_aa: CASSQARPGQGAYSNQPQHF

v_call: TRBV7-9
d_call: .
j_call: TRBJ2-5
clone_size: many
cdr3_nt: TGTGCCAGCAGCTTAACGAGCGAGACCCAGTACTTC
cdr3_aa: CASSLTSETQYF

v_call: TRBV30
d_call: .
j_call: TRBJ1-4
clone_size: many
cdr3_nt: TGTGCCTGGAGTGGGACCGGGAGGCAAAAACTGTTTTTT
cdr3_aa: CAWSGTGRQKLFF

v_call: TRBV11-3
d_call: .
j_call: TRBJ2-7
clone_size: few
cdr3_nt: TGTGCCAGCAGCGAAGAGTCTAGCCAGTCCTACGAGCAGTACTTC
cdr3_aa: CASSEESSQSYEQYF

v_call: TRBV7-2
d_call: .
j_call: TRBJ1-5
clone_size: .
cdr3_nt: TGCGCCAGCAGCCTGAGTGGGGGTAACAATCAGCCCCAGCATTTT
cdr3_aa: CASSLSGGNNQPQHF

v_call: TRBV25-1
d_call: .
j_call: TRBJ2-5
clone_size: .
cdr3_nt: TGTGCCAGCAGTCCGAGATGGGGGGAGACCCAGTACTTC
cdr3_aa: CASSPRWGETQYF

v_call: TRBV29-1
d_call: TRBD1
j_call: TRBJ1-5
clone_size: few
cdr3_nt: TGCAGCGTTGATGGTGGACAGGGGGCATCTGTGACCCAGCATTTT
cdr3_aa: CSVDGGQGASVTQHF

v_call: TRBV20-1
d_call: .
j_call: TRBJ1-4
clone_size: many
cdr3_nt: TGCAGTGCCCCGCCACGGGAGCCAACTAATGAAAAACTGTTTTTT
cdr3_aa: CSAPPREPTNEKLFF

v_call: TRBV7-9
d_call: .
j_call: TRBJ1-2
clone_size: .
cdr3_nt: TGTGCCAGCAGCGGGGGCGCGGAGGTCAGTGGCTACACCTTC
cdr3_aa: CASSGGAEVSGYTF

v_call: TRBV7-2
d_call: TRBD2
j_call: TRBJ2-5
clone_size: .
cdr3_nt: TGTGCCAGCAGCAGGGGACTAGCGGGAGGTATTCGGGAGACCCAGTACTTC
cdr3_aa: CASSRGLAGGIRETQYF

v_call: TRBV29-1
d_call: .
j_call: TRBJ1-1
clone_size: once
cdr3_nt: TGCAGCGGGGACGGAGGGGAGGGCACTGAAGCTTTCTTT
cdr3_aa: CSGDGGEGTEAFF

v_call: TRBV10-3
d_call: TRBD2
j_call: TRBJ2-7
clone_size: .
cdr3_nt: TGTGCCAGCAGCAAATATGCTCCTCGGACTAGCGGGGGATCCTACGAGCAGTACTTC
cdr3_aa: CASSKYAPRTSGGSYEQYF

v_call: TRBV9
d_call: .
j_call: TRBJ1-2
clone_size: few
cdr3_nt: TGTGCCAGCAGCGTCGGCAGGGGAAACGGAGGCTACACCTTC
cdr3_aa: CASSVGRGNGGYTF

v_call: TRBV9
d_call: TRBD1
j_call: TRBJ1-1
clone_size: .
cdr3_nt: TGTGCCAGCAGCGTCGGGACAGGGGGCTTGGGCACTGAAGCTTTCTTT
cdr3_aa: CASSVGTGGLGTEAFF

v_call: TRBV7-9
d_call: TRBD1
j_call: TRBJ2-7
clone_size: .
cdr3_nt: TGTGCCAGCAGCTCCGAGACAGGGGGAACACTCATGCAGTACTTC
cdr3_aa: CASSSETGGTLMQYF

v_call: TRBV25-1
d_call: .
j_call: TRBJ2-5
clone_size: .
cdr3_nt: TGTGCCAGCAGTGAATCTAGGGGGGCGGGTGAGACCCAGTACTTC
cdr3_aa: CASSESRGAGETQYF

v_call: TRBV29-1
d_call: TRBD1
j_call: TRBJ1-4
clone_size: .
cdr3_nt: TGCAGCGCTGGACAGGAGCACACTGAAAAACTGTTTTTT
cdr3_aa: CSAGQEHTEKLFF

v_call: TRBV2
d_call: TRBD1
j_call: TRBJ2-7
clone_size: .
cdr3_nt: TGTGCCAGCGGACGACAGGGCCGCTACGAGCAGTACTTC
cdr3_aa: CASGRQGRYEQYF

v_call: TRBV7-9
d_call: TRBD1
j_call: TRBJ1-6
clone_size: .
cdr3_nt: TGTGCCAGCAGCTTAAACCCCGGGACAGGGGGCTCACCCCTCCACTTT
cdr3_aa: CASSLNPGTGGSPLHF

v_call: TRBV7-8
d_call: .
j_call: TRBJ2-5
clone_size: .
cdr3_nt: TGTGCCAGCAGCTTTGGCCCGGAGGCGTCTAGCGTGGGGCAAGAGACCCAGTACTTC
cdr3_aa: CASSFGPEASSVGQETQYF

v_call: TRBV12-3/TRBV12-4
d_call: .
j_call: TRBJ1-1
clone_size: many
cdr3_nt: TGTGCCAGCAGTTTCGAGGGGACCCTCAAGGGGGCTTTCTTT
cdr3_aa: CASSFEGTLKGAFF

v_call: TRBV7-9
d_call: .
j_call: TRBJ2-7
clone_size: many
cdr3_nt: TGTGCCAGCAGCAAGGGGGGTGCCTACGAGCAGTACTTC
cdr3_aa: CASSKGGAYEQYF

v_call: TRBV7-9
d_call: TRBD2
j_call: TRBJ2-5
clone_size: many
cdr3_nt: TGTGCCAGCAGCTCACTAGCGGGGGGGGAGACCCAGTACTTC
cdr3_aa: CASSSLAGGETQYF